This T cell receptor beta chain was sequenced in a study of identical twins. Findings of the study overall: Its conclusions, products of cross-sectional statistical analysis, did not come from following the same donors. Twin pairs had excess sharing that was weaker in beta out-of-frame sequences. Out-of-frame sharing of TCR alpha in monozygotic twins was underestimated by models.

V lost 5 bases, J lost 0 bases, and 12 bases lay in between. Germline CDR1 is SGHRS and CDR2 is YFSETQ. CDR3 length: 15 amino acids. This clonotype showed up just a few times. Its antigen is currently unknown. A universal primer site came from template switching; cDNA carried unique molecular identifiers. TCRdb reanalysed the 5' RACE reads using MiXCR and keeps one entry per CDR3 protein. The sample yields more than 1.5 million distinct CDR3 sequences, under 35% seen once. This sequence originates from a newborn girl in good health. The chain couples TRBV5-1 to TRBJ2-1; D is possibly TRBD1 (7 bases). What was sequenced was cord blood. This CDR3 is CASSRQGGSYNEQFF. The CDR3 DNA reads as TGCGCCAGCAGTCGACAGGGAGGCTCCTACAATGAGCAGTTCTTC.